This T cell receptor beta chain is drawn from a study of shared T cell receptors in the human thymus. The germline gives CDR1 SEHNR, CDR2 FQNEAQ (reference sequence). Trimming cost V 2 bases and J 6 bases; bases outside gene matches: 10. There are 17 residues in the CDR3. The repertoire was sequenced with immunoSEQ multiplex PCR; TCRdb's copy has only in-frame clones and lacks some. Of hundreds of thousands of clones in the sample, 85% to 90% were seen once. These same records also appear under a second study, on human thymus T cells. This second study notes: Donors were healthy Finnish infants having corrective surgery for congenital heart defects. An apparent bias in V and J gene usage was seen in thymic and blood repertoires. There were highly overlapping thymic repertoires among unrelated individuals, as related research reported.

The sequencing input was thymocytes. V is TRBV7-9 and J is TRBJ2-1, with 10 bases fitting TRBD2. The sequence was obtained from a boy under three years old with a congenital heart defect. CDR3 sequence (DNA): TGTGCCAGCAGCTTACGTCCGGCTAGCGGGAGTTCCAATGAGCAGTTCTTC. It is translated as CASSLRPASGSSNEQFF.